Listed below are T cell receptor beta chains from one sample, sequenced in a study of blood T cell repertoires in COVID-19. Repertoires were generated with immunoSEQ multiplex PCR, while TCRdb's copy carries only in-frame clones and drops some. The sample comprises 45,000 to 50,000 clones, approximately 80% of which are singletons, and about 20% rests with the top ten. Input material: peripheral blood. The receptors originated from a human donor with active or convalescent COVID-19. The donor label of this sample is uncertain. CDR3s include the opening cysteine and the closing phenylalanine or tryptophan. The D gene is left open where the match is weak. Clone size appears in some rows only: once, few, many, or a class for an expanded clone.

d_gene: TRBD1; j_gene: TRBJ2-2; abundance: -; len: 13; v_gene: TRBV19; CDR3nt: TGTGCCAGTAGTGACAGGGGGAGCGGGGAGCTGTTTTTT; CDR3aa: CASSDRGSGELFF
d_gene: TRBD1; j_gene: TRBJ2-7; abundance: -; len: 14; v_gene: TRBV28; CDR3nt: TGTGCCAGCCACAGTACGCCAGGGGGCTACGAGCAGTACTTC; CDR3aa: CASHSTPGGYEQYF
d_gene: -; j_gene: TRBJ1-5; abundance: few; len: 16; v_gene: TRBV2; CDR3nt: TGTGCCAGCAGTTTCCTGTCAGTTGGAGACAATCAGCCCCAGCATTTT; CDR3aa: CASSFLSVGDNQPQHF
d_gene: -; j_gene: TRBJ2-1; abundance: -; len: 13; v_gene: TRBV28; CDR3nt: TGTGCCAGCAGCGTGTCGACAAACAATGAGCAGTTCTTC; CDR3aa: CASSVSTNNEQFF
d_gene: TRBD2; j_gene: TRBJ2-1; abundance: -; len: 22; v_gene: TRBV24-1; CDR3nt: TGTGCCACCAGTGATTTGAGGGATGGCGGGAGCGCCGAGGGCCACTCCTACAATGAGCAGTTCTTC; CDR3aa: CATSDLRDGGSAEGHSYNEQFF
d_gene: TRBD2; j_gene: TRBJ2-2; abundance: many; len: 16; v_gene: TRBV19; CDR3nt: TGTGCCAGTAGCAAGACTAGCGGGGGGTACACCGGGGAGCTGTTTTTT; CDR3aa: CASSKTSGGYTGELFF
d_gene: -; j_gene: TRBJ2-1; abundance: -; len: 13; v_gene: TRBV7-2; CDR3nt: TGTGCCAGCAGTTCCGGGGCCTACAATGAGCAGTTCTTC; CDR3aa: CASSSGAYNEQFF
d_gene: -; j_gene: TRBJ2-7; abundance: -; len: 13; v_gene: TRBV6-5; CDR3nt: TGTGCCAGCAGCCAAGGACAGGAGGGAATGCAGTACTTC; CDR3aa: CASSQGQEGMQYF
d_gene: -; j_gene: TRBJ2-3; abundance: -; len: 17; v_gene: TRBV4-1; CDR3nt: TGCGCCAGCAGCCCAGACCCCACGCAGGGAATCACAGATACGCAGTATTTT; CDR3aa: CASSPDPTQGITDTQYF
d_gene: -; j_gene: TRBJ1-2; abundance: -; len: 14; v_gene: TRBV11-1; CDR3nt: TGTGCCAGCAGCTTTGAGGGGGCTAACTATGGCTACACCTTC; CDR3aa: CASSFEGANYGYTF
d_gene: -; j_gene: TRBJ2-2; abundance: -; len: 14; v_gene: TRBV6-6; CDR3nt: TGTGCCAGCGTCGGGCGGACTAACACCGGGGAGCTGTTTTTT; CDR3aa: CASVGRTNTGELFF
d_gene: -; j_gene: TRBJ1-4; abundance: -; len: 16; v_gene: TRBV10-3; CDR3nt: TGTGCCATCAGTGATTCCAAGAGAGACGACTCCCCCCAACTGTTTTTT; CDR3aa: CAISDSKRDDSPQLFF
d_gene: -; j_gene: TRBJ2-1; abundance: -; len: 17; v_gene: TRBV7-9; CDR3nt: TGTGCCAGCAGCTTAGTCAGGACTTCGAGCTCCTACAATGAGCAGTTCTTC; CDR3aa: CASSLVRTSSSYNEQFF
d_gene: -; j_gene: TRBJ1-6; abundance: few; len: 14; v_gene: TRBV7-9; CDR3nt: TGTGCCAGCAGCTCCACTGGAGGGATCTTGGCCCTCCACTTT; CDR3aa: CASSSTGGILALHF
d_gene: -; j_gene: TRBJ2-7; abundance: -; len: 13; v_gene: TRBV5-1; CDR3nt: TGCGCCAGCAGCCAGTCATGGGCCGTCGAGCAGTACTTC; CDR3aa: CASSQSWAVEQYF
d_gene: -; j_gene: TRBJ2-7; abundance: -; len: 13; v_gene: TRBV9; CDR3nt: TGTGCCAGCAGCGTAGGGTTCGGGTACGAGCAGTACTTC; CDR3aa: CASSVGFGYEQYF
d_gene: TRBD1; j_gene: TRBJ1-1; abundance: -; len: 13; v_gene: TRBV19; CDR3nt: TGTGCCAGTACCGGGGACAGAAACACTGAAGCTTTCTTT; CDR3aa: CASTGDRNTEAFF
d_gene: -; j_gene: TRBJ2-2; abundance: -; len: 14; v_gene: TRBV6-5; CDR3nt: TGTGCCAGCAGTTACGCGACTTTTACCGGGGAGCTGTTTTTT; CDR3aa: CASSYATFTGELFF
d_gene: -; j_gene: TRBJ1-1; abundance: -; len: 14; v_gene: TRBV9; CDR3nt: TGTGCCAGCAGCGCTCAGGGGTTTCTCTCTGAAGCTTTCTTT; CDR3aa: CASSAQGFLSEAFF
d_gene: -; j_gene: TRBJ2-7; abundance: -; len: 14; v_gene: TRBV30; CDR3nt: TGTGCCTGGAGTAAACGGATACAGGGAACCGAGCAGTACTTC; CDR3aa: CAWSKRIQGTEQYF
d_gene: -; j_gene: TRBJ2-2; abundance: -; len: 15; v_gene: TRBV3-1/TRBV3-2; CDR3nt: TGTGCCAGCAGCCGCCAGGAGGGCCGGGCCGGGGAGCTGTTTTTT; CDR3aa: CASSRQEGRAGELFF
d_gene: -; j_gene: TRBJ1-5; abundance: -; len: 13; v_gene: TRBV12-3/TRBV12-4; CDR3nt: TGTGCCAGCAGGGGGCCCCCATCAGCCCCCCAGCATTTT; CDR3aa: CASRGPPSAPQHF
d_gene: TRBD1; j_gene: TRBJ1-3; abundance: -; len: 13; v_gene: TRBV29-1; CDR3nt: TGCAGCGTTGCCCAGGGGGCTGGAAACACCATATATTTT; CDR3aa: CSVAQGAGNTIYF
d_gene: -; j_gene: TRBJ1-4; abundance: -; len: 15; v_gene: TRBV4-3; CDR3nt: TGCGCCAGCAGCCACCTTAGGTCAGTGGAGGAAAAACTGTTTTTT; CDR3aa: CASSHLRSVEEKLFF
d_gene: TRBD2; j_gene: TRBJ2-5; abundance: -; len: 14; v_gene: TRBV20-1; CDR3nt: TGCAGTGCTAGTGCTAGCGGAATCCAAGAGACCCAGTACTTC; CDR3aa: CSASASGIQETQYF
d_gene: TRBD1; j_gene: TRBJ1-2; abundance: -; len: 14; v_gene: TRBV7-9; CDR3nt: TGTGCCAGCAGCTTCCGACAGGGGGACTATGGCTACACCTTC; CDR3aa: CASSFRQGDYGYTF
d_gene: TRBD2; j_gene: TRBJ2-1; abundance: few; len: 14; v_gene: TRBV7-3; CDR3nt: TGTGCCAGCAGGTTTAGCGGGGATTACAATGAGCAGTTCTTC; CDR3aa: CASRFSGDYNEQFF
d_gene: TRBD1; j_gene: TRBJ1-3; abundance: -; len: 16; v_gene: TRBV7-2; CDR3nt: TGTGCCAGCAGCTTAACAGGGGGAGGCTCTGGAAACACCATATATTTT; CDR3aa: CASSLTGGGSGNTIYF
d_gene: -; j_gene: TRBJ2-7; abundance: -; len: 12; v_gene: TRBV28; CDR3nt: TGTGCCAGCAGGACACCCCCCTACGAGCAGTACTTC; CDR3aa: CASRTPPYEQYF
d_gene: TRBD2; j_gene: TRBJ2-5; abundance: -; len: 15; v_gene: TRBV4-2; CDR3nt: TGTGCCAGCAGCCAGGGACTAGCGGACCAAGAGACCCAGTACTTC; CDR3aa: CASSQGLADQETQYF
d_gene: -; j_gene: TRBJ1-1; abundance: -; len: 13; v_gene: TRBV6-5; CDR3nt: TGTGCCAGCAGTTTACAAGAGAACACTGAAGCTTTCTTT; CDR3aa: CASSLQENTEAFF
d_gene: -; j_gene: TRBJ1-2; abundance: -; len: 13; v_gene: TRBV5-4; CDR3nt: TGTGCCAGCAGCTGGGGGGGTCGAGATGGCTACACCTTC; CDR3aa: CASSWGGRDGYTF
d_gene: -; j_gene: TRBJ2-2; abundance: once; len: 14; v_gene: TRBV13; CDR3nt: TGTGCCAGCAGCTTAGGACTGAACACCGGGGAGCTGTTTTTT; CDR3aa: CASSLGLNTGELFF
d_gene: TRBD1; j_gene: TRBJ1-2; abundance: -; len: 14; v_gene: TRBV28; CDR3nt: TGTGCCAGCAGATCGGGACAGGGGGCAGGTGGCTACACCTTC; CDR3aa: CASRSGQGAGGYTF
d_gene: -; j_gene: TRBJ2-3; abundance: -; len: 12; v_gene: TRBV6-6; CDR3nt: TGTGCCAGCATAAGCTCGGGGGATACGCAGTATTTT; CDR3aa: CASISSGDTQYF
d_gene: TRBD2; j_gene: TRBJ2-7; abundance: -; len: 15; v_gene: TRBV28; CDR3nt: TGTGCCAGCAGCCTGGGGGGGGACCTATCCTACGAGCAGTACTTC; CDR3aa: CASSLGGDLSYEQYF
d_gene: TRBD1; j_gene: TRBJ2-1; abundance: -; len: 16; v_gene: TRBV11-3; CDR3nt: TGTGCCAGCAGCTCAAGGACAGGGGGCTCCTACAATGAGCAGTTCTTC; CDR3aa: CASSSRTGGSYNEQFF
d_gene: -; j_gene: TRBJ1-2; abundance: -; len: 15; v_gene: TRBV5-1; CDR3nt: TGCGCCAGCAGCTTGGCACAGCCGGCCCGCTATGGCTACACCTTC; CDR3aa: CASSLAQPARYGYTF
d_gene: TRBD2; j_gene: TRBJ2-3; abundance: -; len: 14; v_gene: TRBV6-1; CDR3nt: TGTGCCAGCAGTGAAGGGGGGGGAGCGGAAACGCAGTATTTT; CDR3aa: CASSEGGGAETQYF
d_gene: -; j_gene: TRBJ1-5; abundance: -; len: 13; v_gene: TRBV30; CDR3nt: TGTGCCTGGACACAGGGAGGCAATCAGCCCCAGCATTTT; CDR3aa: CAWTQGGNQPQHF
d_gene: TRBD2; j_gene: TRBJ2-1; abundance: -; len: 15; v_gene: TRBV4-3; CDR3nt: TGCGCCAGCAGCCGACGACTAGCGGGTTACAATGAGCAGTTCTTC; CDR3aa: CASSRRLAGYNEQFF
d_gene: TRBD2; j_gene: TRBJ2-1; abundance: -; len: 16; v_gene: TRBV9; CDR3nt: TGTGCCAGCAGCGGTACTAGCGGGAGGCACTACAATGAGCAGTTCTTC; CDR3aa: CASSGTSGRHYNEQFF
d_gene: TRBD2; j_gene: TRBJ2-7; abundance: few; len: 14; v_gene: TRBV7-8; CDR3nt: TGTGCCAGCAGCATTAGCGGGGCACGCTACGAGCAGTACTTC; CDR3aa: CASSISGARYEQYF